The 32 T cell receptor beta chains presented below share a single source sample, sequenced in a study of blood T cell repertoires in COVID-19. TCRdb keeps only in-frame clones here, not all; method: immunoSEQ multiplex PCR. This sample has 150,000 to 200,000 clones, with roughly 77% found just once. Material for sequencing was peripheral blood. The receptors originated from a middle-aged woman with COVID-19, enrolled during active disease.

The chain has TRBV5-5 and TRBJ1-5; TRBD1 agrees at 9 bases. Germline V gene data show CDR1 as SGHKS and CDR2 as YYEKEE (reference sequence). The V and J ends lost 0 bases and 5 bases, in that order; junction bases with no gene match: 3. This CDR3 spans 15 amino acids. CDR3 sequence: CASSLEGTGYQPQHF. The CDR3 DNA follows: TGTGCCAGCAGCTTGGAGGGGACAGGGTATCAGCCCCAGCATTTT. Full variable domain (remainder filled in from reference TRBV5-5 and TRBJ1-5): DAGVTQSPTHLIKTRGQQVTLRCSPISGHKSVSWYQQVLGQGPQFIFQYYEKEERGRGNFPDRFSARQFPNYSSELNVNALLLGDSALYLCASSLEGTGYQPQHFGDGTRLSIL.

The chain joins TRBV4-2 to TRBJ1-3; D unclear. Germline V gives CDR1 LGHNA, CDR2 YNFKEQ. The germline V and J ends were trimmed by 0 bases and 2 bases, with 11 bases remaining between them. The CDR3 runs to 16 residues. The CDR3 spells CASSQDYGQAGNTIYF. The CDR3, as DNA: TGTGCCAGCAGCCAAGATTATGGGCAGGCTGGAAACACCATATATTTT.

The gene calls are TRBV6-5 and TRBJ2-3; D is perhaps TRBD2 (7 bases). Per germline, CDR1 MNHEY and CDR2 SVGAGI. CDR3 size: 14 residues. With 8 bases removed from V and 0 bases from J, the gap between germline ends came to 12 bases. The DNA for the CDR3 is TGTGCCAGCGGGGGGCGGGGGAGCACAGATACGCAGTATTTT. Amino acids: CASGGRGSTDTQYF.

As regards this clone: Germline and junction disagree at one end, which may indicate a read error. The chain carries TRBV10-3 and TRBJ2-1; D unclear. Germline-derived CDR1 and CDR2 are ENHRY and SYGVKD. This CDR3 is 15 amino acids long. The CDR3 region is CAMSAPDRLSHEQFF. The CDR3, as DNA: TGTGCCATGAGTGCCCCAGACCGACTTAGCCATGAGCAGTTCTTC.

The rearrangement uses TRBV7-9 and TRBJ2-7, with unresolved D. In germline, CDR1 is SEHNR, CDR2 FQNEAQ (reference sequence). This CDR3 comprises 12 residues. Deletions cut 1 base from V and 9 bases from J, with 10 bases between. The CDR3 here is CASSLGGQVQYF. CDR3 bases: TGTGCCAGCAGCTTAGGAGGCCAAGTGCAGTACTTC.

This clone occurred once. The chain links TRBV27 to TRBJ2-4, with 7 bases identical to TRBD1. The CDR3 totals 15 residues. With V trimmed by 5 bases and J by 1 base, 5 bases remained unmatched. Germline V gives CDR1 MNHEY, CDR2 SMNVEV (reference sequence). The CDR3 DNA follows: TGTGCCAGCAGTCCGCAACAGGGGGCCAAAAACATTCAGTACTTC. Protein: CASSPQQGAKNIQYF.

The chain carries TRBV21-1 and TRBJ1-3; the table assigns TRBD1, which was not confirmed against the DNA. TRBV21-1 is shown as a pseudogene. The CDR3 extends over 16 amino acids. CDR3 amino acids: CASRMFRGISGNTIYF. The DNA of the CDR3 is TGTGCCAGCAGGATGTTCAGGGGGATATCTGGAAACACCATATATTTT.

The table lists this clone with a count of one. The gene calls are TRBV9 and TRBJ2-5; a weak D match, TRBD2 (6 bases). The CDR3 is 13 amino acids. Germline values: CDR1 SGDLS, CDR2 YYNGEE. Trimming stripped 3 bases from V and 3 bases from J, with 9 bases between. The CDR3 coding sequence is TGTGCCAGCAGCGATCGCGGGGAAGAGACCCAGTACTTC. Encoded protein: CASSDRGEETQYF. Based on the CDR3 plus reference TRBV9 and TRBJ2-5, the full variable domain is DSGVTQTPKHLITATGQRVTLRCSPRSGDLSVYWYQQSLDQGLQFLIQYYNGEERAKGNILERFSAQQFPDLHSELNLSSLELGDSALYFCASSDRGEETQYFGPGTRLLVL.

This clone was counted a few times. This chain links TRBV6-2 or TRBV6-3 with TRBJ1-5; D is undetermined. This CDR3 has 14 residues. Deletions cut 5 bases from V and 5 bases from J, with 13 bases between. Germline CDR1 MNHEY, CDR2 SVGEGT. The CDR3 spells CASSRGSSDQPQHF. DNA for the CDR3: TGTGCCAGCAGTCGAGGGAGTTCGGATCAGCCCCAGCATTTT.

For the CDR3, the DNA is TGTGCCAGCAGTGTCGCTTGGGGCGGGGGCTCTGGGGCCAACGTCCTGACTTTC. Translation: CASSVAWGGGSGANVLTF. The chain links TRBV7-2 to TRBJ2-6, with 7 positions matching TRBD2. Germline lookup yields CDR1 SGHTA and CDR2 FQGNSA. V shed 6 bases and J 0 bases; nucleotides not matched to a gene: 11. The CDR3 runs 18 residues.

The chain couples TRBV5-8 to TRBJ2-7; the D gene is possibly TRBD1 (6 bases). The CDR3 loop spans 14 amino acids. With 0 bases removed from V and 5 bases from J, the gap between germline ends came to 12 bases. Germline-derived CDR1 and CDR2 are SGHTS and YDEGEE. In nucleotides, the CDR3 is TGTGCCAGCAGCTTGGGGCAGGGGATGGACGAGCAGTACTTC. Its protein is CASSLGQGMDEQYF.

In this sample, this clone turned up once. The rearrangement uses TRBV15 and TRBJ2-7; D remains ambiguous. This CDR3 is built from 12 residues. Trimming stripped 8 bases from V and 6 bases from J, with 14 bases between. The germline CDR1 and CDR2 sequences are LNHNV and YYDKDF (reference sequence). The CDR3 DNA reads TGTGCCACCCAAAATGAACCCAGCGAGCAGTACTTC. Residues: CATQNEPSEQYF.

The rearrangement uses TRBV4-2 and TRBJ1-2; weak D call: TRBD1 (5 bases). CDR3 length: 14 amino acids. V lost 5 bases and J lost 8, with 18 bases in between. Germline values: CDR1 LGHNA, CDR2 YNFKEQ. CDR3 loop: CASSYGGGGTGYTF. The CDR3 DNA reads TGTGCCAGCAGCTATGGGGGGGGAGGGACCGGCTACACCTTC.

V and J are TRBV7-2 and TRBJ2-1, with D perhaps matching TRBD2 (6 bases). The CDR3 runs to 15 residues. V was trimmed by 4 bases and J by 4 bases, leaving 14 bases between them. In germline, CDR1 is SGHTA, CDR2 FQGNSA. The DNA of the CDR3 is TGTGCCAGCAGCTCTTCAGGACTATCTTACAATGAGCAGTTCTTC. Protein: CASSSSGLSYNEQFF.

The chain is built from TRBV7-8 and TRBJ1-3, with 8 bases matching TRBD1. The germline CDR1 and CDR2 sequences are SGHVS and FQNEAQ. After removal of 5 bases from V and 3 bases from J, the junction contained 3 bases not matched to a gene. The CDR3 is 14 residues long. The CDR3 nucleotides read TGTGCCAGCAGCAAACAGGGGGTTGGAAACACCATATATTTT. Encoded protein: CASSKQGVGNTIYF.

The chain links TRBV15 to TRBJ2-3; D perhaps matches TRBD2 (6 bases). The CDR3 is 13 amino acids. V was trimmed by 4 bases and J by 6 bases, leaving 11 bases between them. The germline V gene encodes CDR1 LNHNV and CDR2 YYDKDF (reference sequence). CDR3 nucleotide sequence: TGTGCCACCAGCACTAGCGCGAGTGATACGCAGTATTTT. This translates into CATSTSASDTQYF.

The chain employs TRBV15 and TRBJ2-7; 7 positions agree with TRBD2. CDR1 is LNHNV, CDR2 YYDKDF, per germline (reference sequence). V was pared by 1 base and J by 2 bases, with 5 bases of the junction left unmatched. This CDR3 is 15 amino acids long. The CDR3: CATSRVRAGAYEQYF. The DNA of the CDR3 is TGTGCCACCAGCAGAGTCCGCGCGGGGGCCTACGAGCAGTACTTC.

The chain combines TRBV30 with TRBJ2-1, with TRBD2 identical over 10 bases. Germline V CDR1 and CDR2: GTSNPN, SVGIG (reference sequence). The V gene end was trimmed by 4 bases and the J gene end by 9 bases; junction bases not matched to a gene: 0. The CDR3 spans 11 residues. The chain's CDR3 is CAWKREGEQFF. CDR3 sequence (DNA): TGTGCCTGGAAGCGGGAGGGTGAGCAGTTCTTC. The whole variable domain, remainder taken from reference TRBV30 and TRBJ2-1, is SQTIHQWPATLVQPVGSPLSLECTVEGTSNPNLYWYRQAAGRGLQLLFYSVGIGQISSEVPQNLSASRPQDRQFILSSKKLLLSDSGFYLCAWKREGEQFFGPGTRLTVL.

This sequence joins TRBV29-1 and TRBJ2-3; 7 bases match TRBD2. This CDR3 spans 12 amino acids. CDR1 is SQVTM and CDR2 is ANQGSEA in the germline V gene. The V gene end was trimmed by 7 bases and the J gene end by 4 bases; junction bases not matched to a gene: 5. CDR3 sequence: CSDGGGADTQYF. CDR3 nucleotide sequence: TGCAGCGACGGCGGGGGTGCAGATACGCAGTATTTT.

This clone has more than one count but fewer than ten. CDR3 sequence (DNA): TGTGCCTGGGAAAGACAGGGGGGTTCACCCCTCCACTTT. This encodes CAWERQGGSPLHF. V usage is TRBV30 and J usage is TRBJ1-6, with 9 positions matching TRBD1. V lost 5 bases to trimming and J lost 9 bases; unmatched junction nucleotides: 5. This CDR3 has 13 residues. Germline-derived CDR1 and CDR2 are GTSNPN and SVGIG (reference sequence).

In this sample, this clone turned up once. The chain links TRBV6-5 to TRBJ2-1; 10 positions match TRBD2. The CDR3 is 15 residues long. After removal of 5 bases from V and 7 bases from J, the junction contained 8 bases not matched to a gene. Germline V gives CDR1 MNHEY, CDR2 SVGAGI. The CDR3 DNA follows: TGTGCCAGCAGTCCAAGCGGGGGGGCATTAAATGAGCAGTTCTTC. As protein: CASSPSGGALNEQFF.

The rearrangement links TRBV27 to TRBJ2-1, with TRBD2 matching over 8 bases. This CDR3 has 16 amino acids. Germline-derived CDR1 and CDR2 are MNHEY and SMNVEV (reference sequence). V was pared by 8 bases and J by 8 bases, with 17 bases of the junction left unmatched. The CDR3 reads CASLRGRGALHHEQFF. The CDR3 DNA reads as TGTGCCAGCCTGAGAGGGCGGGGGGCCCTCCATCATGAGCAGTTCTTC.

The V and J genes are TRBV30 and TRBJ2-2; D not resolved. Looked up from germline, CDR1 is GTSNPN and CDR2 is SVGIG (reference sequence). V was pared by 2 bases and J by 0 bases, with 10 bases between. CDR3 length equals 15 residues. DNA of the CDR3: TGTGCCTGGAGTTGGTTGAGCCCGAACACCGGGGAGCTGTTTTTT. Its translation: CAWSWLSPNTGELFF.

The genes are TRBV29-1 and TRBJ2-2; 10 bases are shared with TRBD2. In germline, CDR1 is SQVTM, CDR2 ANQGSEA. The CDR3 consists of 15 residues. V lost 5 bases to trimming and J lost 2 bases; unmatched junction nucleotides: 5. The CDR3 loop reads CSVSRTSGNTGELFF. CDR3 bases: TGCAGCGTTAGTCGGACTAGCGGAAACACCGGGGAGCTGTTTTTT.

The rearrangement links TRBV3-1 (or the pseudogene TRBV3-2) to TRBJ2-7, with D unresolved. CDR1 and CDR2 (germline): LGHDT, YNNKEL (reference sequence). The CDR3 is made up of 12 amino acids. V was cut by 4 bases and J by 1 base, with 5 bases left in between. The CDR3 nucleotides are TGTGCCAGCAGCCGACTGTCCTACGAGCAGTACTTC. It encodes CASSRLSYEQYF.

The V call is TRBV7-9, the J call TRBJ2-1; weak D call: TRBD2 (5 bases). This CDR3 region has 17 residues. Germline-derived CDR1 and CDR2 are SEHNR and FQNEAQ (reference sequence). V lost 7 bases to trimming and J lost 0 bases, with 19 bases between them. The CDR3 is CASTPRLPAGSYNEQFF. As DNA, the CDR3 is TGTGCCAGCACCCCTCGGTTACCGGCGGGCTCCTACAATGAGCAGTTCTTC.

The chain is built from TRBV7-6 and TRBJ2-1; 8 bases agree with TRBD2. Trimming took 0 bases from V and 3 from J; bases not matched to a gene: 13. This CDR3 is built from 19 residues. Germline-derived CDR1 and CDR2 are SGHVS and FNYEAQ. CDR3: CASSLAAPTASGSYNEQFF. CDR3 coding DNA: TGTGCCAGCAGCTTAGCGGCTCCGACTGCCAGCGGGAGCTACAATGAGCAGTTCTTC. The full variable domain, in which reference TRBV7-6 and TRBJ2-1 provide the parts outside the CDR3, is GAGVSQSPRYKVTKRGQDVALRCDPISGHVSLYWYRQALGQGPEFLTYFNYEAQQDKSGLPNDRFSAERPEGSISTLTIQRTEQRDSAMYRCASSLAAPTASGSYNEQFFGPGTRLTVL.

The rearrangement joins TRBV4-1 to TRBJ2-7, with 8 bases matching TRBD1. CDR3 length equals 16 residues. Losses at the gene ends were 3 bases for V and 2 bases for J; bases not matched to a gene: 9. CDR1 is MGHRA, CDR2 YSYEKL, per germline. For the CDR3, the DNA is TGCGCCAGCAGCCAGCAGGGGGCAATGGAAACCTACGAGCAGTACTTC. Translating gives CASSQQGAMETYEQYF.

Here the CDR3 DNA reads TGTGCCAGCAGCGCCCCTAGCGGACCCTACGAGCAGTACTTC. This sequence encodes CASSAPSGPYEQYF. V usage is TRBV7-2 and J usage is TRBJ2-7; TRBD2 agrees at 7 bases. The CDR3 contains 14 residues. The trim removed 5 bases at V and 2 bases at J, leaving 6 bases unmatched. Germline values: CDR1 SGHTA, CDR2 FQGNSA.

The chain employs TRBV2 and TRBJ1-3; D is undetermined. CDR3 length: 13 residues. Germline V gene data show CDR1 as SNHLY and CDR2 as FYNNEI. V was shortened by 8 bases and J by 0 bases, with 8 bases between the two germline ends. CDR3 amino acids: CASRLSSGNTIYF. CDR3 sequence (DNA): TGTGCCAGCCGACTCTCCTCTGGAAACACCATATATTTT.

The chain is built from TRBV23-1 and TRBJ2-7; 10 nucleotides line up with TRBD1. TRBV23-1 has ORF status, its function being uncertain. V shed 6 bases, J shed 0 bases, and the junction held 20 bases outside the gene matches. This CDR3 contains 20 residues. Here the CDR3 reads CASRPRDRGCPPKSSYEQYF. CDR3 nucleotides: TGCGCCAGCAGGCCCCGGGACAGGGGCTGCCCTCCAAAGAGCTCCTACGAGCAGTACTTC.

The chain joins TRBV2 to TRBJ1-2; D may be TRBD1 (5 bases). There are 14 residues in the CDR3. Germline assignment: CDR1 SNHLY and CDR2 FYNNEI. V was shortened by 0 bases and J by 8 bases, with 13 bases between the two germline ends. CDR3 amino acids: CASSEAPRRVGYTF. The CDR3 DNA follows: TGTGCCAGCAGTGAAGCTCCCCGCAGGGTGGGCTACACCTTC.